The entry that follows covers one TCR beta chain sequence. Germline loops: CDR1 SEHNR, CDR2 FQNEAQ (reference sequence). CDR3 size: 14 residues. Trimming took 2 bases from V and 3 from J, leaving 10 bases between them. This record comes from a study of technical replicates of blood from a few donors. Clones were read by immunoSEQ multiplex PCR, and TCRdb kept only the in-frame ones, dropping some. The sample lists tens of thousands of clones; around 96% were seen once. The sample consisted of T cells isolated from PBMCs. The source is a human donor in good health. This chain connects TRBV7-9 to TRBJ1-2; D is unclear. The CDR3 region is CASSLQDFYYGYTF. CDR3 bases: TGTGCCAGCAGCTTACAGGACTTTTACTATGGCTACACCTTC.